This T cell receptor (beta chain) came from a study of CD8 T cells in Susac syndrome. Random hexamers were used to reverse transcribe roughly 0.45 to 1 ug of RNA. An immunoSEQ multiplex PCR amplified TCR beta CDR3 over 54 Vbeta and 13 Jbeta. A single record per CDR3 protein comes from TCRdb applying MiXCR to the immunoSEQ multiplex PCR reads. The sample consists of more than 250,000 distinct CDR3 sequences, 92% of them appearing once. Negative isolation was applied to CD8+ and CD4+ T cells, and FACS enrichment was applied to TEMRA cells. V lost 1 base and J lost 2, with 15 bases in between. This CDR3 has 17 amino acids. In germline, CDR1 is SGHRS, CDR2 YFSETQ.

The sample taken for sequencing was CD4+ T cells from PBMCs. The TCR sequence derives from a human donor with multiple sclerosis. J is TRBJ2-2 and V is TRBV5-1; possibly TRBD1 for D (5 bases). The CDR3 here is CASSLRYQTVNTGELFF. CDR3 nucleotides: TGCGCCAGCAGCTTGCGATACCAGACAGTTAACACCGGGGAGCTGTTTTTT.